What follows are 28 T cell receptor beta chains derived from one specimen sequenced in a study of early T cells in non-severe SARS-CoV-2 infection (dated by TCRdb to about 2021). The library was obtained by 5' RACE. Sequencing relied on a NextSeq 500. In-frame beta chains were kept once TCRdb had trimmed the public reads at Q25 with fastp and called clones with MiXCR. Every CDR3 protein is listed once, alongside the most common genes and DNA of its rows. This sample gives fewer than 50,000 distinct CDR3 sequences in total; roughly 6.2% of them show up just once. The top ten clonotypes cover 9.5% to 15% of the sample. What was sequenced was whole blood. All receptors derive from an adult who was a healthcare worker with PCR-confirmed SARS-CoV-2 infection or an uninfected control (not recorded which).

The rearrangement joins TRBV18 to TRBJ2-1, with a possible D match to TRBD1 (5 bases). There are 14 residues in the CDR3. V lost 6 bases, J lost 3 bases, and 12 bases lay in between. In germline, CDR1 is KGHSH, CDR2 LQKENI. The CDR3 region is CASSMSTGYNEQFF. The CDR3 bases are TGTGCCAGCTCTATGAGCACAGGCTACAATGAGCAGTTCTTC.

This clonotype was counted many times. The chain couples TRBV28 to TRBJ2-1; 9 bases fit TRBD2. After removal of 5 bases from V and 10 bases from J, the junction contained 12 bases not matched to a gene. The CDR3 loop spans 15 amino acids. Germline lookup yields CDR1 MDHEN and CDR2 SYDVKM. CDR3: CASSPGVAGAGEQFF. CDR3 DNA: TGTGCCAGCAGTCCCGGGGTAGCGGGGGCGGGGGAGCAGTTCTTC.

Only a few counts were recorded for this clonotype. The chain has TRBV7-2 and TRBJ1-4; D remains unclear. Trimming cost V 1 base and J 0 bases, with 6 bases left between them. CDR1 is SGHTA, CDR2 FQGNSA, per germline. The CDR3 consists of 15 residues. CDR3 coding DNA: TGTGCCAGCAGCTTAGAAAGATCAACTAATGAAAAACTGTTTTTT. As protein: CASSLERSTNEKLFF.

This clonotype was observed a handful of times. The gene calls are TRBV6-1 and TRBJ2-5, with 8 bases matching TRBD2. V shed 5 bases and J 4 bases; nucleotides not matched to a gene: 6. The CDR3 is 14 residues long. CDR1 and CDR2 (germline): MNHNS, SASEGT. CDR3 amino acids: CASSRGGIRETQYF. Written as DNA, the CDR3 is TGTGCCAGCAGTCGGGGGGGGATTCGAGAGACCCAGTACTTC.

Ten or more counts support this clonotype. The chain couples TRBV9 to TRBJ2-5, with 8 bases aligning to TRBD2. After removal of 0 bases from V and 4 bases from J, the junction contained 5 bases not matched to a gene. This CDR3 has 15 residues. CDR1 is SGDLS, CDR2 YYNGEE, per germline. CDR3 DNA sequence: TGTGCCAGCAGCGTAGGAGCGGGGGTTGGAGAGACCCAGTACTTC. It specifies CASSVGAGVGETQYF.

This clonotype turned up a few times. The genes are TRBV3-1 and TRBJ2-1; 15 bases match TRBD2. This CDR3 has 19 amino acids. Germline V lookup: CDR1 LGHDT, CDR2 YNNKEL (reference sequence). V lost 0 bases and J lost 5; bases outside the gene matches: 8. The CDR3 protein is CASSQDRGLAGGSDNEQFF. The CDR3 nucleotides are TGTGCCAGCAGCCAAGACCGGGGACTAGCGGGGGGATCCGACAATGAGCAGTTCTTC.

This chain links TRBV7-9 with TRBJ2-1; D possibly corresponds to TRBD2 (7 bases). This CDR3 has 17 residues. Germline assignment: CDR1 SEHNR and CDR2 FQNEAQ (reference sequence). Deletions cut 5 bases from V and 3 bases from J, with 20 bases between. The CDR3 DNA sequence: TGTGCCAGCAGCCCCTCACTAGGGGGGGGAGACTACAATGAGCAGTTCTTC. This encodes CASSPSLGGGDYNEQFF.

This clonotype was picked up a small number of times. CDR3 bases: TGTGCCTGGGGGACTACATACGAGCAGTACTTC. Its protein product is CAWGTTYEQYF. The V call is TRBV30, the J call TRBJ2-7; TRBD2 matches at 7 bases. The trim removed 5 bases at V and 4 bases at J, leaving 2 bases unmatched. From germline, CDR1 is GTSNPN and CDR2 SVGIG (reference sequence). The CDR3 is 11 residues long.

This clonotype was seen ten or more times. This chain connects TRBV5-4 to TRBJ1-1; 7 nucleotides line up with TRBD1. Per germline, CDR1 SGHNT and CDR2 YYREEE (reference sequence). The trim removed 0 bases at V and 1 base at J, leaving 3 bases unmatched. The CDR3 contains 15 residues. CDR3 nucleotide sequence: TGTGCCAGCAGCTTGGACAGGGGTCGGAACACTGAAGCTTTCTTT. It yields the protein CASSLDRGRNTEAFF.

This clonotype was counted at least ten times. The gene calls are TRBV4-3 and TRBJ1-2, with unresolved D. The germline CDR1 and CDR2 sequences are LGHNA and YSLEER. The germline V and J ends were trimmed by 0 bases and 2 bases, with 10 bases remaining between them. The CDR3 runs to 15 residues. CDR3 nucleotides: TGCGCCAGCAGCCAAGATTGGAGTTTCAACTATGGCTACACCTTC. This gives the protein CASSQDWSFNYGYTF.

There are many counts of this clonotype. The chain couples TRBV5-1 to TRBJ1-5; 9 nucleotides align to TRBD1. Trimming at V came to 5 bases and at J to 4 bases, leaving 13 bases not matched to a gene. Germline V gene lookup returns CDR1 SGHRS and CDR2 YFSETQ. CDR3 length equals 17 residues. In DNA form, the CDR3 reads TGCGCCAGCAGGACGGGGGACAGGGCCGACGGGAATCAGCCCCAGCATTTT. This encodes CASRTGDRADGNQPQHF. Full variable domain (missing parts from reference TRBV5-1 and TRBJ1-5): KAGVTQTPRYLIKTRGQQVTLSCSPISGHRSVSWYQQTPGQGLQFLFEYFSETQRNKGNFPGRFSGRQFSNSRSEMNVSTLELGDSALYLCASRTGDRADGNQPQHFGDGTRLSIL.

This sequence joins TRBV5-1 and TRBJ2-1, with no clear D. This CDR3 contains 12 residues. CDR1 and CDR2 from the germline V gene are SGHRS and YFSETQ. The V end lost 1 base, the J end lost 5 bases, and 4 bases lay between the germline ends. The CDR3 protein is CASSLTNNEQFF. Written as DNA, the CDR3 is TGCGCCAGCAGCTTGACCAACAATGAGCAGTTCTTC. Using reference TRBV5-1 and TRBJ2-1 for the parts outside the CDR3, the full variable domain is KAGVTQTPRYLIKTRGQQVTLSCSPISGHRSVSWYQQTPGQGLQFLFEYFSETQRNKGNFPGRFSGRQFSNSRSEMNVSTLELGDSALYLCASSLTNNEQFFGPGTRLTVL.

In this sample, this clonotype turned up many times. J is TRBJ1-4 and V is TRBV7-9; 9 nucleotides line up with TRBD1. The CDR3 sequence is 16 residues long. The J segment lost 6 bases and the V segment lost 3 bases, leaving 8 bases of the junction unmatched. CDR1 SEHNR and CDR2 FQNEAQ come from the germline V gene (reference sequence). The CDR3 region has the DNA TGTGCCAGCAGCTTTCAACCGGGACAGGGAGATGAAAAACTGTTTTTT. This translates into CASSFQPGQGDEKLFF.

This clonotype was counted at least ten times. This chain joins TRBV28 and TRBJ1-1; possible D gene TRBD1, 6 bases. Trimming took off 1 base at V and 8 bases at J, with 11 bases between the two ends. CDR1 and CDR2 from the germline V gene are MDHEN and SYDVKM. CDR3 size: 13 residues. The CDR3 region is CASSLSPGQEAFF. For the CDR3, the DNA is TGTGCCAGCAGTTTATCCCCGGGACAAGAAGCTTTCTTT.

This clonotype was seen repeatedly, ten times or more. This rearrangement joins TRBV27 to TRBJ1-6; D not certain. From germline, CDR1 is MNHEY and CDR2 SMNVEV (reference sequence). The CDR3 covers 15 residues. V dropped 5 bases and J dropped 4 bases, with 12 bases sitting between them. CDR3 protein: CASSLVGAYNSPLHF. The DNA of the CDR3 is TGTGCCAGCAGTCTCGTCGGAGCATATAATTCACCCCTCCACTTT.

This clonotype has at least ten counts. The CDR3 reads CASSLTGSDIQYF. CDR3 sequence (DNA): TGTGCCAGCAGCTTAACTGGCAGTGACATTCAGTACTTC. The V and J genes are TRBV7-3 and TRBJ2-4; D call uncertain. Deletions cut 0 bases from V and 8 bases from J, with 8 bases between. The CDR3 consists of 13 residues. CDR1 and CDR2 (germline): SGHTA, FQGTGA. Looking up the rest from reference TRBV7-3 and TRBJ2-4 gives the full variable domain: GAGVSQTPSNKVTEKGKYVELRCDPISGHTALYWYRQSLGQGPEFLIYFQGTGAADDSGLPNDRFFAVRPEGSVSTLKIQRTERGDSAVYLCASSLTGSDIQYFGAGTRLSVL.

Turning to this clonotype: A much larger clonotype is one base distant, so this may be a read error. J is TRBJ2-2 and V is TRBV20-1, with D tentatively TRBD2 (5 bases). The CDR3 is made up of 11 amino acids. Germline V gives CDR1 DFQATT, CDR2 SNEGSKA (reference sequence). CDR3 loop: CSAKGTGEPFF. DNA for the CDR3: TGCAGTGCTAAAGGCACCGGGGAGCCGTTTTTT.

This clonotype was counted ten times or more. The chain recombines TRBV28 with TRBJ1-6, with 8 bases that match TRBD1. Germline assignment: CDR1 MDHEN and CDR2 SYDVKM. The CDR3 is 14 amino acids. V lost 2 bases to trimming and J lost 6 bases; unmatched junction nucleotides: 0. CDR3: CASSLDRGNSPLHF. CDR3 nucleotides: TGTGCCAGCAGTTTAGACAGGGGTAATTCACCCCTCCACTTT. Combining the CDR3 with reference TRBV28 and TRBJ1-6 gives the whole variable domain DVKVTQSSRYLVKRTGEKVFLECVQDMDHENMFWYRQDPGLGLRLIYFSYDVKMKEKGDIPEGYSVSREKKERFSLILESASTNQTSMYLCASSLDRGNSPLHFGNGTRLTVT.

This clonotype was found many times. The V call is TRBV7-6, the J call TRBJ2-2, with a possible D match to TRBD1 (5 bases). The CDR3 is 14 amino acids. Germline CDR1 is SGHVS and CDR2 is FNYEAQ. V was shortened by 6 bases and J by 2 bases, with 10 bases between the two germline ends. The CDR3, as DNA: TGTGCCAGCAGGCCTGACAGTAACACCGGGGAGCTGTTTTTT. It encodes CASRPDSNTGELFF.

This clonotype was seen ten or more times. The gene calls are TRBV3-1 and TRBJ2-2, with no clear D. V lost 2 bases to trimming and J lost 4 bases, with 11 bases between them. This CDR3 has 15 amino acids. CDR1 and CDR2 (germline): LGHDT, YNNKEL (reference sequence). The CDR3 DNA reads TGTGCCAGCAGCCAAATCTCGGGCCCCACCGGGGAGCTGTTTTTT. Its protein is CASSQISGPTGELFF.

The chain joins TRBV4-1 to TRBJ1-2; 10 bases are shared with TRBD1. Losses at the gene ends were 6 bases for V and 6 bases for J; bases not matched to a gene: 4. Germline loops: CDR1 MGHRA, CDR2 YSYEKL. The CDR3 sequence is 13 residues long. CDR3 sequence (DNA): TGCGCCAGCAGTAGGACAGGGGGGGATGGCTACACCTTC. As protein: CASSRTGGDGYTF.

This clonotype was detected only a few times. CDR3 sequence reads: CSARDSGGTYEQYF. The CDR3 nucleotides are TGCAGTGCTAGAGATAGCGGGGGGACCTACGAGCAGTACTTC. The chain employs TRBV20-1 and TRBJ2-7; 10 bases align to TRBD2. With 0 bases clipped from V and 2 bases from J, the junction kept 1 base outside the gene matches. This CDR3 is built from 14 residues. CDR1 is DFQATT, CDR2 SNEGSKA, per germline (reference sequence).

At least ten counts were recorded for this clonotype. The rearrangement joins TRBV19 to TRBJ1-5; D may be TRBD1 (6 bases). This CDR3 comprises 12 residues. The germline V gene encodes CDR1 LNHDA and CDR2 SQIVND (reference sequence). V gave up 6 bases and J gave up 7 bases, with 10 bases separating them. CDR3 bases: TGTGCCAGTAGAGGGGGAAACCAGCCCCAGCATTTT. Translating gives CASRGGNQPQHF.

The sample holds a few counts of this clonotype. The chain is built from TRBV6-1 and TRBJ1-6, with a tentative D call TRBD1 (6 bases). Deletions cut 0 bases from V and 9 bases from J, with 12 bases between. Germline assignment: CDR1 MNHNS and CDR2 SASEGT. The CDR3 is 15 residues long. The CDR3 reads CASSEARTVISPLHF. Written as DNA, the CDR3 is TGTGCCAGCAGTGAAGCGAGGACAGTGATTTCACCCCTCCACTTT.

This clonotype came up many times. The gene calls are TRBV20-1 and TRBJ2-7, with 7 bases aligning to TRBD1. The germline V gene encodes CDR1 DFQATT and CDR2 SNEGSKA (reference sequence). CDR3 length equals 13 residues. V shed 6 bases and J 0 bases; nucleotides not matched to a gene: 5. CDR3 coding DNA: TGCAGTGCGCCGACAGGGAACTCCTACGAGCAGTACTTC. Protein sequence: CSAPTGNSYEQYF.

This clonotype was detected ten times or more. This sequence joins TRBV30 and TRBJ2-1; 9 bases map to TRBD1. Germline trimming cut 3 bases from V and 7 bases from J; bases unmatched to any gene: 4. This CDR3 has 13 residues. CDR1 is GTSNPN, CDR2 SVGIG, per germline (reference sequence). The CDR3 spells CAWRWDRENEQFF. The CDR3 DNA reads TGTGCCTGGAGGTGGGACAGGGAAAATGAGCAGTTCTTC.

The sample holds many counts of this clonotype. The V call is TRBV6-2 or TRBV6-3, the J call TRBJ2-5, with D possibly matching TRBD2 (5 bases). CDR3 length equals 14 residues. The V end lost 6 bases, the J end lost 3 bases, and 14 bases lay between the germline ends. The germline CDR1 and CDR2 sequences are MNHEY and SVGEGT. The CDR3 loop is CASRPRRLEETQYF. For the CDR3, the DNA is TGTGCCAGCAGGCCCCGGAGGCTAGAAGAGACCCAGTACTTC.

This clonotype was detected ten times or more. The V and J genes are TRBV11-2 and TRBJ2-6, with unresolved D. Germline V gene data show CDR1 as SGHAT and CDR2 as FQNNGV. Trimming left V 8 bases short and J 1 base short, with 9 bases between. This CDR3 spans 14 amino acids. The CDR3 nucleotides read TGTGCCAGCGGGGAACCATCTGGGGCCAACGTCCTGACTTTC. The encoded protein is CASGEPSGANVLTF.